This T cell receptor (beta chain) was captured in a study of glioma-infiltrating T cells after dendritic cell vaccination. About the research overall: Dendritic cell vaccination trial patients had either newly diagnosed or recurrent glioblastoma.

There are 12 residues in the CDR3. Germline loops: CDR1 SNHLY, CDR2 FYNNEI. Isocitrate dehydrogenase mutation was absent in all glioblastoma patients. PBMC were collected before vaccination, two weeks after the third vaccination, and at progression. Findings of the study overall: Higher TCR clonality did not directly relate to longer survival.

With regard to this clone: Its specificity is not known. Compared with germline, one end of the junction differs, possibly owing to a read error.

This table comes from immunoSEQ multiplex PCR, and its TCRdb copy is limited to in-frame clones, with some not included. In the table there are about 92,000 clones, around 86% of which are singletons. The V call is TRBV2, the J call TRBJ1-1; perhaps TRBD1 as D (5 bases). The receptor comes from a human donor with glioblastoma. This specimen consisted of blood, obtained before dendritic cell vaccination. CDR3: CAGSSRGTEAFF. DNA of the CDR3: TGTGCCGGCAGCTCTAGGGGCACTGAAGCTTTCTTT.